The rows below give T cell receptor beta chains drawn from one sample of a study of breast tumors, draining lymph nodes, adjacent tissues. TCRdb processed the multiplex PCR reads anew with MiXCR; each CDR3 protein has one entry. The table lists tens of thousands of distinct CDR3 sequences, 35% to 40% of them singletons, with approximately 11% in the top ten. Sequenced sample: breast tumor tissue. Every receptor here comes from a female donor with breast cancer. Some clones in this sample may be carry-over from other donors' samples. The conserved cysteine and the conserved F or W are not part of the CDR3 here. Fields, in order: D gene, V gene, J gene, CDR3 protein. A D gene is named only where the DNA matches it firmly.

D gene: TRBD2
V gene: TRBV5-5
J gene: TRBJ2-5
CDR3 protein: AGSFSGTRVGETQY

D gene: TRBD2
V gene: TRBV12-3/TRBV12-4
J gene: TRBJ2-3
CDR3 protein: ASSLIQGGADTQY

D gene: TRBD2
V gene: TRBV4-1
J gene: TRBJ2-1
CDR3 protein: ASRTAGVPGGEQF

D gene: .
V gene: TRBV3-2
J gene: TRBJ2-7
CDR3 protein: ASRPVVGGRSHEQY

D gene: .
V gene: TRBV6-5
J gene: TRBJ2-2
CDR3 protein: ASRISGNSPPGELF

D gene: .
V gene: TRBV20-1
J gene: TRBJ2-3
CDR3 protein: SARDFRGAVDTQY

D gene: .
V gene: TRBV2
J gene: TRBJ1-2
CDR3 protein: ASNHPWDRTTFGYGYT

D gene: TRBD2
V gene: TRBV14
J gene: TRBJ2-7
CDR3 protein: ASSQGRRGRANSPYEQY

D gene: .
V gene: TRBV12-3/TRBV12-4
J gene: TRBJ2-1
CDR3 protein: ASSLGETASEQF

D gene: .
V gene: TRBV6-1
J gene: TRBJ1-2
CDR3 protein: ASSEAGWQGNYGYT

D gene: TRBD2
V gene: TRBV27
J gene: TRBJ2-3
CDR3 protein: ASSSSGTASDTQY

D gene: TRBD2
V gene: TRBV7-3
J gene: TRBJ2-1
CDR3 protein: ASSLQRGSYNEQF

D gene: .
V gene: TRBV9
J gene: TRBJ2-2
CDR3 protein: ASSVEGYTGELF

D gene: .
V gene: TRBV10-1
J gene: TRBJ2-7
CDR3 protein: ASSESSSDSYEQY

D gene: .
V gene: TRBV12-3/TRBV12-4
J gene: TRBJ2-7
CDR3 protein: ASSSPYPLNTRSEQY

D gene: .
V gene: TRBV10-3
J gene: TRBJ1-2
CDR3 protein: AITRDTRDGYT

D gene: .
V gene: TRBV19
J gene: TRBJ2-7
CDR3 protein: ASSMGRGPYEQY

D gene: .
V gene: TRBV7-8
J gene: TRBJ2-2
CDR3 protein: ASSLIETGELF

D gene: .
V gene: TRBV27
J gene: TRBJ1-6
CDR3 protein: ASSLSIRGNNSPLH

D gene: .
V gene: TRBV6-5
J gene: TRBJ2-2
CDR3 protein: ASSYSRLGAGELF

D gene: .
V gene: TRBV7-2
J gene: TRBJ2-7
CDR3 protein: ASSLFYEQY

D gene: TRBD1
V gene: TRBV28
J gene: TRBJ2-1
CDR3 protein: ATHRGLNEQF

D gene: TRBD1
V gene: TRBV4-2
J gene: TRBJ2-2
CDR3 protein: ASSDRAIGELF

D gene: .
V gene: TRBV19
J gene: TRBJ1-3
CDR3 protein: ASVPPGSGNTIY

D gene: TRBD1
V gene: TRBV7-9
J gene: TRBJ2-1
CDR3 protein: ASSSRDRGHDEQF

D gene: .
V gene: TRBV7-8
J gene: TRBJ2-7
CDR3 protein: ASTRVGEQY

D gene: TRBD1
V gene: TRBV4-2
J gene: TRBJ1-2
CDR3 protein: ASSQTGTDFNYGYT

D gene: .
V gene: TRBV4-2
J gene: TRBJ2-5
CDR3 protein: ASSQDLQETQY

D gene: .
V gene: TRBV30
J gene: TRBJ1-3
CDR3 protein: AWSVLLWGDTIY

D gene: .
V gene: TRBV6-1
J gene: TRBJ1-2
CDR3 protein: ASSELGSRDYT

D gene: TRBD1
V gene: TRBV18
J gene: TRBJ1-5
CDR3 protein: ASSQDRGQQQSQH

D gene: TRBD2
V gene: TRBV5-4
J gene: TRBJ2-1
CDR3 protein: ASSLPGASGRHEQF

D gene: TRBD1
V gene: TRBV20-1
J gene: TRBJ1-1
CDR3 protein: SARGLGQGLNTEAF

D gene: .
V gene: TRBV20-1
J gene: TRBJ2-5
CDR3 protein: SASQDASQETQY

D gene: .
V gene: TRBV15
J gene: TRBJ2-3
CDR3 protein: ATSRDGGSIDTQY

D gene: TRBD2
V gene: TRBV27
J gene: TRBJ2-7
CDR3 protein: ASSLREGWEQY

D gene: .
V gene: TRBV28
J gene: TRBJ2-3
CDR3 protein: ASSRGDIQADTQY

D gene: .
V gene: TRBV4-2
J gene: TRBJ2-7
CDR3 protein: ASSQESGHAYEQY

D gene: .
V gene: TRBV20-1
J gene: TRBJ2-5
CDR3 protein: SARIETQY

D gene: .
V gene: TRBV5-4
J gene: TRBJ2-7
CDR3 protein: ASSLVDSLEQY

D gene: .
V gene: TRBV6-1
J gene: TRBJ2-2
CDR3 protein: ASSLERGELF

D gene: .
V gene: TRBV6-1
J gene: TRBJ1-2
CDR3 protein: ASSEEWGYGYT